The 18 T cell receptor beta chains given below trace back to one sample, sequenced in a study of CD4 T cells in relation to SARS-CoV-2 and coronaviruses. For these TCRs, the target antigens are not known. CD4+ T cells from unexposed donors were obtained before the COVID-19 pandemic (2011-2018). CD4+ T cells were isolated from the cells after 10 days of culture. Generated by immunoSEQ multiplex PCR, the TCRdb table keeps only in-frame clones and is missing some. Of 28,000 or so clones in the sample, over 60% were seen once. The sample was CD4+ T cells from PBMCs, cultured in vitro. These receptors originate from a human donor in good health.

The chain employs TRBV7-2 and TRBJ2-7; unclear D gene. Germline CDR1 is SGHTA and CDR2 is FQGNSA. The V and J ends lost 5 bases and 0 bases respectively, with 14 bases between them. This CDR3 comprises 15 residues. The CDR3 is CASSRTPISSYEQYF. For the CDR3, the DNA is TGTGCCAGCAGCCGGACCCCCATTTCCTCCTACGAGCAGTACTTC.

The chain employs TRBV13 and TRBJ2-4; TRBD1 might be the D (5 bases). The V gene lost 5 bases and the J gene lost 0 bases, with 11 bases spanning the gap. This CDR3 is 15 amino acids long. Germline values: CDR1 PRHDT, CDR2 FYEKMQ (reference sequence). The CDR3, as DNA: TGTGCCAGCAGCCCCGGTAGGGGAGCCAAAAACATTCAGTACTTC. This encodes CASSPGRGAKNIQYF.

This clone came up a few times. The V and J genes are TRBV5-1 and TRBJ2-1; 10 nucleotides agree with TRBD2. J was trimmed by 10 bases and V by 0 bases; bases with no gene match: 4. Germline V gives CDR1 SGHRS, CDR2 YFSETQ. There are 14 residues in the CDR3. CDR3 loop: CASSLVGTSVEQFF. DNA of the CDR3: TGCGCCAGCAGCTTGGTCGGGACTAGCGTCGAGCAGTTCTTC.

The chain has TRBV7-8 and TRBJ2-1; TRBD2 agrees at 13 bases. The CDR3 has 15 amino acids. V dropped 1 base and J dropped 9; count of bases not matched to a gene: 3. The germline V gene has CDR1 SGHVS and CDR2 FQNEAQ. Written as DNA, the CDR3 is TGTGCCAGCAGCTTAGGACTAGCGGGGGGAAGTGAGCAGTTCTTC. Protein product: CASSLGLAGGSEQFF.

The chain recombines TRBV11-2 with TRBJ2-1; TRBD2 aligns across 8 bases. This CDR3 has 17 amino acids. The germline V gene has CDR1 SGHAT and CDR2 FQNNGV. The junction had 15 bases not matched to a gene; V was cut back by 1 base and J by 10 bases. The DNA for the CDR3 is TGTGCCAGCAGCTTAGGGCCCCTCTCTCGGGAGGGCCGCGAGCAGTTCTTC. It translates to CASSLGPLSREGREQFF.

The rearrangement joins TRBV6-5 to TRBJ1-1, with D possibly being TRBD1 (6 bases). Trimming pared 10 bases from V and 2 bases from J, leaving 14 bases between. The CDR3 runs 13 residues. Germline-derived CDR1 and CDR2 are MNHEY and SVGAGI. The CDR3 DNA sequence: TGTGCCACCAGGACAGATATAAACACTGAAGCTTTCTTT. This encodes CATRTDINTEAFF.

The J gene is TRBJ1-5, the V gene TRBV12-5, with TRBD1 matching 7 bases. There are 17 residues in the CDR3. J was trimmed by 5 bases and V by 0 bases; bases with no gene match: 10. Germline V gene lookup returns CDR1 LGHNT and CDR2 FRNRAP. CDR3 sequence (DNA): TGTGCTAGTGGTTTGGTACAGGGGACATTTGGGGATCAGCCCCAGCATTTT. As protein: CASGLVQGTFGDQPQHF.

This clone was seen more than once but under ten times. V is TRBV30 and J is TRBJ2-3; possible D gene TRBD1, 5 bases. V was cut by 1 base and J by 6 bases, with 8 bases left in between. This CDR3 is 12 amino acids long. Per the germline V gene, CDR1 is GTSNPN and CDR2 is SVGIG (reference sequence). CDR3 in DNA: TGTGCCTGGAGTGAAGGGGTCGATACGCAGTATTTT. Its protein is CAWSEGVDTQYF.

The chain is built from TRBV29-1 and TRBJ2-3, with TRBD1 matching over 7 bases. Germline CDR1 is SQVTM and CDR2 is ANQGSEA. This CDR3 is 18 amino acids long. V dropped 0 bases and J dropped 3; count of bases not matched to a gene: 15. The chain's CDR3 is CSVEDRQGLLFGTDTQYF. CDR3 DNA sequence: TGCAGCGTTGAAGATCGACAGGGTTTACTGTTCGGGACAGATACGCAGTATTTT.

The chain is built from TRBV6-5 and TRBJ1-1, with D hard to call. The CDR3 spans 12 residues. Germline-derived CDR1 and CDR2 are MNHEY and SVGAGI. With 4 bases removed from V and 7 bases from J, the gap between germline ends came to 10 bases. The CDR3 is CASSFLVGEAFF. The CDR3 DNA is TGTGCCAGCAGTTTCTTAGTGGGTGAAGCTTTCTTT.

The gene calls are TRBV6-2 or TRBV6-3 and TRBJ2-5; 8 bases are a match to TRBD2. J was trimmed by 2 bases and V by 4 bases; bases with no gene match: 6. This CDR3 is built from 15 residues. Germline CDR1 and CDR2: MNHEY and SVGEGT. CDR3 region: CASSWGGGPQETQYF. DNA of the CDR3: TGTGCCAGCAGTTGGGGCGGGGGGCCACAAGAGACCCAGTACTTC.

The chain recombines TRBV5-1 with TRBJ2-2, with D possibly called TRBD1 or TRBD2 (5 bases each). This CDR3 has 16 residues. CDR1 SGHRS and CDR2 YFSETQ come from the germline V gene. Trimming shortened V by 4 bases and J by 3 bases, and 16 bases separated the two germline ends. The CDR3 DNA reads TGCGCCAGCAGCGATCCCCCGGGACCTGACACCGGGGAGCTGTTTTTT. Translated: CASSDPPGPDTGELFF.

This chain connects TRBV28 to TRBJ2-5; 12 bases line up with TRBD2. The ends lost 6 bases at V and 0 bases at J; junction bases unmatched: 5. Germline V gives CDR1 MDHEN, CDR2 SYDVKM. The CDR3 spans 16 residues. The CDR3 here is CASRPGTSGYQETQYF. The CDR3 DNA reads TGTGCCAGCAGACCAGGGACTAGCGGGTACCAAGAGACCCAGTACTTC.

This chain connects TRBV4-2 to TRBJ2-1, with 9 bases aligning to TRBD2. The V and J ends lost 0 bases and 4 bases, in that order; junction bases with no gene match: 4. The CDR3 length is 16 residues. CDR1 and CDR2 from the germline V gene are LGHNA and YNFKEQ. The DNA for the CDR3 is TGTGCCAGCAGCCAAGATCTAGCGGGGTCGTACAATGAGCAGTTCTTC. This gives the protein CASSQDLAGSYNEQFF.

The V gene is TRBV11-2, the J gene TRBJ2-2, with unresolved D. CDR3 length equals 15 residues. Trimming cost V 5 bases and J 6 bases, with 16 bases left between them. Germline CDR1 reads SGHAT; CDR2 reads FQNNGV. This CDR3 reads CASSRTVQTAGELFF. The DNA for the CDR3 is TGTGCCAGCAGCCGAACGGTACAGACTGCCGGGGAGCTGTTTTTT.

This clone was observed a few times. The chain couples TRBV3-1 (or the pseudogene TRBV3-2) to TRBJ1-6; maybe TRBD1 (5 bases). Trimming removed 0 bases at V and 6 bases at J, with 6 bases between. The CDR3 extends over 14 amino acids. CDR1 is LGHDT, CDR2 YNNKEL, per germline (reference sequence). Here the CDR3 reads CASSQEGVNSPLHF. In nucleotides, the CDR3 is TGTGCCAGCAGCCAAGAAGGGGTTAATTCACCCCTCCACTTT.

This clone was detected only a few times. The genes are TRBV19 and TRBJ2-3; TRBD2 matches at 15 bases. The CDR3 loop spans 19 amino acids. V was clipped by 5 bases and J by 0 bases; unmatched bases: 9. CDR1 is LNHDA, CDR2 SQIVND, per germline (reference sequence). The CDR3 nucleotides read TGTGCCAGTAGTGGGGGACTAGCGGGGGGACATCCTAGCACAGATACGCAGTATTTT. Translating it yields CASSGGLAGGHPSTDTQYF. The full variable domain, rest sourced from reference TRBV19 and TRBJ2-3, is DGGITQSPKYLFRKEGQNVTLSCEQNLNHDAMYWYRQDPGQGLRLIYYSQIVNDFQKGDIAEGYSVSREKKESFPLTVTSAQKNPTAFYLCASSGGLAGGHPSTDTQYFGPGTRLTVL.

The chain has TRBV20-1 and TRBJ2-2, with D unclear. The CDR3 is made up of 11 amino acids. CDR1 DFQATT and CDR2 SNEGSKA come from the germline V gene (reference sequence). The ends were cut back, 5 bases at V and 6 bases at J, with 7 bases in the middle. CDR3 residues: CSAASAGELFF. DNA of the CDR3: TGCAGTGCTGCATCAGCCGGGGAGCTGTTTTTT.